This is a list of T cell receptor beta chains from one sample in a study of T cell responses to AZD1222 COVID-19 vaccine. Clones were read by immunoSEQ multiplex PCR, and TCRdb kept only the in-frame ones, dropping some. Altogether 150,000 or so clones are present, around nine tenths being singletons, with the ten largest covering about 3%. The sample consisted of peripheral blood, taken on day 0 of MenACWY control vaccination. The source of these receptors is an adult in good health. Each CDR3 is given with its conserved first and last residue. Fields, in order: clone size, J gene, D gene, V gene, CDR3 DNA, CDR3 protein. The D gene is left open where the match is weak. Only some rows state a clone size, as once, few, many or a class for expanded clones.

NA,TRBJ2-1,NA,TRBV28,TGTGCCAGCAGTGACTTTCTAAGGGCCGACAACTACAATGAGCAGTTCTTC,CASSDFLRADNYNEQFF
NA,TRBJ2-7,TRBD2,TRBV3-1/TRBV3-2,TGTGCCAGCAGCCGCTTGGTAGCGGGAGAGTACGAGCAGTACTTC,CASSRLVAGEYEQYF
NA,TRBJ2-7,NA,TRBV7-9,TGTGCCAGCAGCTTATTTTCCCAGCTACCTCGGGAGCAGTACTTC,CASSLFSQLPREQYF
NA,TRBJ2-7,NA,TRBV28,TGTGCCAGCAGTTTATGGTCTGGGAACTACGAGCAGTACTTC,CASSLWSGNYEQYF
NA,TRBJ1-3,NA,TRBV4-1,TGCGCCAGCAGCCAAGGGTCTTCCCCGGACACCATATATTTT,CASSQGSSPDTIYF
NA,TRBJ1-1,NA,TRBV9,TGTGCCAGCAGCTCTGGGGGGAAGGCTGAAGCTTTCTTT,CASSSGGKAEAFF
NA,TRBJ1-3,NA,TRBV12-5,TGTGCTAGTGCTCCTTGGAAGGCCTCTGGAAACACCATATATTTT,CASAPWKASGNTIYF
once,TRBJ1-1,NA,TRBV10-3,TGTGCCAACCAGAGGGGTTTGAACACTGAAGCTTTCTTT,CANQRGLNTEAFF
NA,TRBJ1-2,NA,TRBV28,TGTGCCAGCAGACCCGGCCAACCCTATGGCTACACCTTC,CASRPGQPYGYTF
NA,TRBJ1-1,NA,TRBV10-1,TGCGCCACTCGAGGAGGGCCTGGGACTGAAGCTTTCTTT,CATRGGPGTEAFF